This T cell receptor (beta chain) originates from a study of T cells in Graves' hyperthyroidism and ophthalmopathy. The CDR3 has 15 residues. Trimming took off 6 bases at V and 1 base at J, with 15 bases between the two ends. CDR1 and CDR2 (germline): LGHDT, YNNKEL (reference sequence). General observations from the study: Separation of ophthalmopathy from stable hyperthyroidism was achieved by a 13 V-J model.

Regions amplified from RNA transcripts were the TCR beta CDR3 regions. TCR CDR3 underwent first-round RT-PCR with the HTBI primer set. TCRdb called the multiplex PCR reads again in MiXCR, with one record for every CDR3 protein. The sample yields 560,000 or so distinct CDR3 sequences, around 20% seen once. Orbital computed tomography, thyroid ultrasound, serum thyroxine and TRAb, and clinical symptoms together informed the diagnoses. This clonotype was found a few times. Its target is unknown. Sequencing was carried out using blood. The origin of this receptor is a man aged 35 to 55 with Graves' ophthalmopathy. This chain connects TRBV3-1 to TRBJ1-2, with D possibly TRBD1 on 6 matching bases. CDR3 protein: CASRGGGSGNYGYTF. In DNA, the CDR3 is TGTGCCAGCAGGGGAGGGGGTTCGGGTAACTATGGCTACACCTTC.